These 11 T cell receptor beta chains share one sample of origin, sequenced in a study of T cells in Graves' hyperthyroidism and ophthalmopathy. Amplified TCR beta CDR3 regions came from RNA transcripts. HTBI primers were employed in a first-round RT-PCR of the TCR CDR3. TCRdb redid the calling of the multiplex PCR reads with MiXCR, one entry per CDR3 protein. The sample lists approximately 410,000 distinct CDR3 sequences, around 13% occurring once. Source material: blood. All receptors derive from a young woman with Graves' hyperthyroidism.

This sequence joins TRBV28 and TRBJ1-5; maybe TRBD1 (6 bases). V lost 7 bases and J 0 bases, leaving 16 bases between the germline ends. Germline V gives CDR1 MDHEN, CDR2 SYDVKM. This CDR3 comprises 16 residues. The CDR3, as DNA: TGTGCCAGCACCCGGGACACTCCTTATAGCAATCAGCCCCAGCATTTT. Residues: CASTRDTPYSNQPQHF.

Comments on this clonotype: No conserved phenylalanine or tryptophan is present at the end of the CDR3, so a read error is the likely explanation. This chain connects TRBV7-3 to TRBJ2-5; D not resolved. This CDR3 comprises 13 residues. CDR1 SGHTA and CDR2 FQGTGA come from the germline V gene. Trimming took off 0 bases at V and 5 bases at J, with 7 bases between the two ends. The CDR3 sequence: CASSLTGSETQYL. CDR3 sequence (DNA): TGTGCCAGCAGCTTAACCGGGTCGGAGACCCAGTACCTC.

This clonotype has ten or more counts. J is TRBJ2-1 and V is TRBV19; TRBD1 agrees at 7 bases. Trimming removed 1 base from V and 11 bases from J; junction bases left unmatched: 2. Looked up from germline, CDR1 is LNHDA and CDR2 is SQIVND (reference sequence). The CDR3 runs 12 residues. CDR3 residues: CASSIGQGKQFF. The CDR3 DNA sequence: TGTGCCAGTAGTATAGGACAGGGTAAGCAGTTCTTC.

This clonotype was observed many times. V and J are TRBV28 and TRBJ2-3, with 7 bases identical to TRBD1. Trimming removed 5 bases from V and 4 bases from J; junction bases left unmatched: 9. Per germline, CDR1 MDHEN and CDR2 SYDVKM. This CDR3 is built from 15 residues. CDR3 sequence (DNA): TGTGCCAGCAGTCGACCGGGACAGCAGGCAGATACGCAGTATTTT. Its translation is CASSRPGQQADTQYF. Full variable domain (rest looked up from reference TRBV28 and TRBJ2-3): DVKVTQSSRYLVKRTGEKVFLECVQDMDHENMFWYRQDPGLGLRLIYFSYDVKMKEKGDIPEGYSVSREKKERFSLILESASTNQTSMYLCASSRPGQQADTQYFGPGTRLTVL.

This clonotype was seen at least ten times. The chain employs TRBV13 and TRBJ1-2; D is perhaps TRBD1 (5 bases). V lost 0 bases and J 2 bases, leaving 13 bases between the germline ends. The CDR3 has 16 residues. CDR1 and CDR2 (germline): PRHDT, FYEKMQ (reference sequence). This CDR3 reads CASSLGRGPKNYGYTF. CDR3 bases: TGTGCCAGCAGCTTAGGCCGGGGCCCGAAGAACTATGGCTACACCTTC.

DNA for the CDR3: TGTGCCAGCAGTCCTGACAGGGGGTCAGATACGCAGTATTTT. It codes for CASSPDRGSDTQYF. The J gene is TRBJ2-3, the V gene TRBV6-2 or TRBV6-3; 9 bases are a match to TRBD1. The CDR3 contains 14 residues. After removal of 5 bases from V and 4 bases from J, the junction contained 4 bases not matched to a gene. The germline gives CDR1 MNHEY, CDR2 SVGEGT.

This clonotype was seen many times. The gene calls are TRBV10-1 and TRBJ2-7, with D uncertain. Germline V gene data show CDR1 as WNHNN and CDR2 as SYGVQD (reference sequence). The CDR3 runs to 13 residues. The germline V and J ends were trimmed by 0 bases and 2 bases, with 5 bases remaining between them. The CDR3 nucleotides are TGCGCCAGCAGTGAGTCGGCGGCCTACGAGCAGTACTTC. Its protein product is CASSESAAYEQYF.

V gene TRBV5-6 combines with J gene TRBJ2-7, with 9 positions matching TRBD1. The V gene's germline CDR1 is SGHDT and CDR2 YYEEEE. The CDR3 contains 15 residues. The ends lost 5 bases at V and 4 bases at J; junction bases unmatched: 10. This CDR3 is CASSLQGALDYEQYF. CDR3 coding DNA: TGTGCCAGCAGTCTACAGGGGGCTTTAGATTACGAGCAGTACTTC.

Only a few counts were recorded for this clonotype. This sequence joins TRBV5-1 and TRBJ2-1; D is uncertain. Germline lookup yields CDR1 SGHRS and CDR2 YFSETQ. V was cut by 2 bases and J by 4 bases, with 13 bases left in between. The CDR3 covers 15 residues. The CDR3 protein is CASSFRAKPYNEQFF. CDR3 in DNA: TGCGCCAGCAGCTTTAGGGCGAAACCTTACAATGAGCAGTTCTTC.

This clonotype occurred many times. The DNA for the CDR3 is TGTGCCTGGAGTGTTGAGGATGAGCAGTTCTTC. Its protein product is CAWSVEDEQFF. The J gene is TRBJ2-1, the V gene TRBV30; no clear D gene. Germline V gene sequence: CDR1 GTSNPN, CDR2 SVGIG (reference sequence). V lost 0 bases and J 8 bases, leaving 5 bases between the germline ends. The CDR3 is made up of 11 amino acids.

This clonotype showed up many times. The V and J genes are TRBV6-5 and TRBJ2-5, with 8 bases aligning to TRBD1. Germline V gene data show CDR1 as MNHEY and CDR2 as SVGAGI. This CDR3 is built from 16 residues. The V and J ends lost 4 bases and 2 bases, in that order; junction bases with no gene match: 9. The CDR3 spells CASSLSTGVWQETQYF. The CDR3 nucleotides read TGTGCCAGCAGTTTGTCGACAGGGGTGTGGCAAGAGACCCAGTACTTC.